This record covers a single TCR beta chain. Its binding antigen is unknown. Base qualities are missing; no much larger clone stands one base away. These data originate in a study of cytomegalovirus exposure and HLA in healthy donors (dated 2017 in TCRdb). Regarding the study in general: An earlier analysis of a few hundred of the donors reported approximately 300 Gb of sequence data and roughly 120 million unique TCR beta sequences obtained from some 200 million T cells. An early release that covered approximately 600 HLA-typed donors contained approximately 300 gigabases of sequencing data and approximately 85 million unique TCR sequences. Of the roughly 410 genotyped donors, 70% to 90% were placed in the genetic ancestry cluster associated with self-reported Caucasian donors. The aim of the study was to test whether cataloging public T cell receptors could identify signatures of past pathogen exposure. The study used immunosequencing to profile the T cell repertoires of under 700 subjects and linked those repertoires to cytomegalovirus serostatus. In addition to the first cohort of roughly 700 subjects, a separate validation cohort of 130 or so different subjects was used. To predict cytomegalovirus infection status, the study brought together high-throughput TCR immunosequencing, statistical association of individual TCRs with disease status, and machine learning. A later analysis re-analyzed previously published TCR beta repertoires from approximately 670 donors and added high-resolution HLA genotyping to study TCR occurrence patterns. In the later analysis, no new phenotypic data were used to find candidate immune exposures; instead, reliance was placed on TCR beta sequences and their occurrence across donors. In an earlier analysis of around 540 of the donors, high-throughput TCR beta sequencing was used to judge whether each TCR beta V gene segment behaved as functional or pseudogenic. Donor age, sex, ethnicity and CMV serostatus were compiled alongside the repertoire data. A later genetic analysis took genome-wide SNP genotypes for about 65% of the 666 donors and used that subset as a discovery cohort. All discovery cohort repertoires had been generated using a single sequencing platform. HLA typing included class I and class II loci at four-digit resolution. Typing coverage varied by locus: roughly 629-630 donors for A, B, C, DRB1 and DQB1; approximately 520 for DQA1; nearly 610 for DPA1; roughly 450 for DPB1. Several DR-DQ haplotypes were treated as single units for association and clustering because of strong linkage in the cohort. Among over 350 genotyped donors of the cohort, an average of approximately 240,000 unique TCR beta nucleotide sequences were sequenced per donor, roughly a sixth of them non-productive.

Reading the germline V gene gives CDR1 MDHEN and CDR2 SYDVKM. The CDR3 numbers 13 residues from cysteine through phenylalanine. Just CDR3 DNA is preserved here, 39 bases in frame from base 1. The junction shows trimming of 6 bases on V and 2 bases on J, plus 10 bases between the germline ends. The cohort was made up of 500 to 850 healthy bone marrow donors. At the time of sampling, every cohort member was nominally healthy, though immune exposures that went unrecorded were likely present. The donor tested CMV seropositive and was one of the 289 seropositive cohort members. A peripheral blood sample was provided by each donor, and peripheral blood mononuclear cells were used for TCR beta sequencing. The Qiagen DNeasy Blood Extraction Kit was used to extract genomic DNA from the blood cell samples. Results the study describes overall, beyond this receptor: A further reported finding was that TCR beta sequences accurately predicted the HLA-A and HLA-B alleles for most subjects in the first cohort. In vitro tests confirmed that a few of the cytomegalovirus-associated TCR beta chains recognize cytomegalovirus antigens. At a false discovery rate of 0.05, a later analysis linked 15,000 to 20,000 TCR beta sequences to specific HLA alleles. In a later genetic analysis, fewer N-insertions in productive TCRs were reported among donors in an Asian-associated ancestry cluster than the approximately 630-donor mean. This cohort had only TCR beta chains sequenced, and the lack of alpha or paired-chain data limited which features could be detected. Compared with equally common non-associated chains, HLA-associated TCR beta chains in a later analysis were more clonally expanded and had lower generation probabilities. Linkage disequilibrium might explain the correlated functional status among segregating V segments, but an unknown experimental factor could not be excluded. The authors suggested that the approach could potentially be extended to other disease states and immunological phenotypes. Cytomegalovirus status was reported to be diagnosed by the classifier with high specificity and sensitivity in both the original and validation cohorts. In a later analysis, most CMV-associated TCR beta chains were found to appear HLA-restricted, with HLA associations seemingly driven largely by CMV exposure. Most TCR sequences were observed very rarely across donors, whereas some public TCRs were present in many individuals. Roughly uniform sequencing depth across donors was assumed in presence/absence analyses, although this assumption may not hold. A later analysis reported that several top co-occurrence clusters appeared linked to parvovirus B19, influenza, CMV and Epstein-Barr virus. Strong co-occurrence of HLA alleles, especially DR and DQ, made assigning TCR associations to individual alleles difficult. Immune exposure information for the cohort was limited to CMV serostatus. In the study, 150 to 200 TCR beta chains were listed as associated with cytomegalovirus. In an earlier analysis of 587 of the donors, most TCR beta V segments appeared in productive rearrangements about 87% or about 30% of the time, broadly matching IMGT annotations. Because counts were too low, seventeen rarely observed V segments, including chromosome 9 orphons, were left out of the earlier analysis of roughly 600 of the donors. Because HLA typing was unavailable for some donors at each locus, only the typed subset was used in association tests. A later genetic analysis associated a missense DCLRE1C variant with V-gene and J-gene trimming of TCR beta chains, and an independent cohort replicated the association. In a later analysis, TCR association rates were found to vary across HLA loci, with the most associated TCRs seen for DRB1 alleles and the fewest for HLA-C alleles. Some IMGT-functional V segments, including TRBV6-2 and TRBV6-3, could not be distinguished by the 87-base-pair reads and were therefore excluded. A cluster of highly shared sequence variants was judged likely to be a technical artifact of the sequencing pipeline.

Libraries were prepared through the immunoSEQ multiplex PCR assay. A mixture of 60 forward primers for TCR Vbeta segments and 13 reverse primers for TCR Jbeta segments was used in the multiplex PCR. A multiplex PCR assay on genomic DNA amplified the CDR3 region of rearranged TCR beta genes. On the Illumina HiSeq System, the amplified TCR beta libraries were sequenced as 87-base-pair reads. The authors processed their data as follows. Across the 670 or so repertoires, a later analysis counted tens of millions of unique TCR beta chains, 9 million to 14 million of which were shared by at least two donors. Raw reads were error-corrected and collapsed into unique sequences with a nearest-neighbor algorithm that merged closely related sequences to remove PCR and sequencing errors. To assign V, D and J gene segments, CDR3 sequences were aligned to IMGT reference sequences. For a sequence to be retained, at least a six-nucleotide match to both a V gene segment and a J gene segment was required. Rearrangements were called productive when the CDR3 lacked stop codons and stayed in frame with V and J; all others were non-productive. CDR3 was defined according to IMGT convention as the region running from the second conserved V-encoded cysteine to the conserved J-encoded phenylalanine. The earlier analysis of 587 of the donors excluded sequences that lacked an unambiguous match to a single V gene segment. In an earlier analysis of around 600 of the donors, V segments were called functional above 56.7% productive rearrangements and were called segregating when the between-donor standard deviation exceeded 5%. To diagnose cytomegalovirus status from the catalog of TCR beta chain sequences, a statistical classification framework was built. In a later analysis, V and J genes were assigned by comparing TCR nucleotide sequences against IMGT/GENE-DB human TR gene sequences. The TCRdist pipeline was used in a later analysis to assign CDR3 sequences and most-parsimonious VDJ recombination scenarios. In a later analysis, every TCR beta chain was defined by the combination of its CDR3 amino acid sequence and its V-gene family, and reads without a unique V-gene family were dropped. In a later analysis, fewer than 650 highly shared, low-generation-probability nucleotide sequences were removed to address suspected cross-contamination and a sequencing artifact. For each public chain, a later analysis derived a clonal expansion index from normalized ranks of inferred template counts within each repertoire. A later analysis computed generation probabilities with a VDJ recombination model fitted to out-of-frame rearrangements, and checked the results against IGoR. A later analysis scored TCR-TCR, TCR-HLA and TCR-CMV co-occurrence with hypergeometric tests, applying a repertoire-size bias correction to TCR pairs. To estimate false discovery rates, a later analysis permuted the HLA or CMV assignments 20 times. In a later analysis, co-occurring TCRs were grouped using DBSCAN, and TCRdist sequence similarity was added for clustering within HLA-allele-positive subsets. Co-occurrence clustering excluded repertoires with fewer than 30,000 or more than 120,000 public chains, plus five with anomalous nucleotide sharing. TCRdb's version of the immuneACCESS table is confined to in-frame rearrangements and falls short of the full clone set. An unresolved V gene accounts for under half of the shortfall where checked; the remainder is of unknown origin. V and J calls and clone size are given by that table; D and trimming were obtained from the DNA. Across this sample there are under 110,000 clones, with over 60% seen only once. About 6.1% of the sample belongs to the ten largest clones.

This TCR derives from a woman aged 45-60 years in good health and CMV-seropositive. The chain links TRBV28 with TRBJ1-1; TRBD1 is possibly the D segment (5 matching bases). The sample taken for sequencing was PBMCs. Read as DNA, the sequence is TGTGCCAGCAGGTGGACAAGCAACACTGAAGCTTTCTTT. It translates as CASRWTSNTEAFF.